These 30 T cell receptor beta chains share one sample of origin, sequenced in a study of long-term antiretroviral therapy in people with HIV. This was the immunoSEQ v3.0 assay at survey level. Data came from immunoSEQ multiplex PCR; TCRdb stores just in-frame clones and leaves some out. The sample yields about 25,000 clones, 65% to 85% seen once. The specimen comprised unsorted PBMCs, sampled 2.1 years after starting antiretroviral therapy. These receptors were taken from a man younger than 45 with HIV.

The J gene is TRBJ1-1, the V gene TRBV30, with a possible D match to TRBD1 (6 bases). The CDR3 is 13 amino acids. Between the trimmed V and J ends, which lost 4 bases and 0 bases, there was a span of 9 bases. Germline values: CDR1 GTSNPN, CDR2 SVGIG (reference sequence). This CDR3 is CAWKGTMNTEAFF. CDR3 nucleotides: TGTGCCTGGAAAGGGACAATGAACACTGAAGCTTTCTTT.

This clone has a single count. This chain joins TRBV29-1 and TRBJ1-2, with unresolved D. The CDR3 sequence is 11 residues long. The germline V and J ends were trimmed by 8 bases and 3 bases, with 10 bases remaining between them. The germline V gene has CDR1 SQVTM and CDR2 ANQGSEA. The CDR3: CSIRVDYGYTF. The CDR3 DNA follows: TGCAGCATCCGGGTGGACTATGGCTACACCTTC.

The chain carries TRBV5-4 and TRBJ2-1; the D gene is possibly TRBD1 (5 bases). Germline CDR1 and CDR2: SGHNT and YYREEE (reference sequence). The V gene lost 0 bases and the J gene lost 10 bases, with 14 bases spanning the gap. The CDR3 runs to 14 residues. CDR3 nucleotide sequence: TGTGCCAGCAGCTTGGTTGGGGCACCAAAGGAGCAGTTCTTC. It translates to CASSLVGAPKEQFF.

The gene calls are TRBV10-3 and TRBJ2-7; tentative D call: TRBD2 (6 bases). Trimming stripped 7 bases from V and 3 bases from J, with 16 bases between. CDR1 is ENHRY and CDR2 is SYGVKD in the germline V gene. The CDR3 totals 14 residues. CDR3 bases: TGTGCCATCAAACAACAGGAGGGTCTCTACGAGCAGTACTTC. Translated: CAIKQQEGLYEQYF.

The chain employs TRBV9 and TRBJ1-4, with D perhaps matching TRBD1 (6 bases). Trimming cost V 0 bases and J 3 bases, with 12 bases left between them. In germline, CDR1 is SGDLS, CDR2 YYNGEE. The CDR3 has 16 amino acids. The CDR3 DNA reads TGTGCCAGCAGCGTAGTGCCAGGGGCTCCTAATGAAAAACTGTTTTTT. The encoded protein is CASSVVPGAPNEKLFF.

This clone appeared a few times. This sequence joins TRBV20-1 and TRBJ2-5; D is undetermined. Germline lookup yields CDR1 DFQATT and CDR2 SNEGSKA (reference sequence). V was trimmed by 2 bases and J by 4 bases, leaving 5 bases between them. This CDR3 region has 11 residues. The CDR3 loop is CSARLLETQYF. Written as DNA, the CDR3 is TGCAGTGCTAGACTATTAGAGACCCAGTACTTC.

CDR3 DNA sequence: TGTGCCAGCAGCCTACCCGGGACAGCAAATTCACCCCTCCACTTT. Translating gives CASSLPGTANSPLHF. This chain connects TRBV25-1 to TRBJ1-6; 7 bases are a match to TRBD1. The germline V gene has CDR1 MGHDK and CDR2 SYGVNS. This CDR3 region has 15 residues. The V gene end was trimmed by 6 bases and the J gene end by 7 bases; junction bases not matched to a gene: 9.

The chain combines TRBV5-6 with TRBJ1-4; D not certain. Trimming took off 0 bases at V and 5 bases at J, with 5 bases between the two ends. Germline V CDR1 and CDR2: SGHDT, YYEEEE. CDR3 length: 13 amino acids. The CDR3 reads CASSLGVNEKLFF. CDR3 bases: TGTGCCAGCAGCTTGGGAGTGAATGAAAAACTGTTTTTT.

The rearrangement joins TRBV5-5 to TRBJ1-3; no clear D gene. CDR1 is SGHKS and CDR2 is YYEKEE in the germline V gene (reference sequence). The CDR3 extends over 15 amino acids. Between the trimmed V and J ends, which lost 0 bases and 0 bases, there was a span of 7 bases. The CDR3 DNA reads TGTGCCAGCAGCTTGGGGCCGAGCTCTGGAAACACCATATATTTT. Amino acids: CASSLGPSSGNTIYF. Combining the CDR3 with reference TRBV5-5 and TRBJ1-3 gives the whole variable domain DAGVTQSPTHLIKTRGQQVTLRCSPISGHKSVSWYQQVLGQGPQFIFQYYEKEERGRGNFPDRFSARQFPNYSSELNVNALLLGDSALYLCASSLGPSSGNTIYFGEGSWLTVV.

In DNA, the CDR3 is TGCGCCAGCAGTCAATCCCACAGAAGCTCTGGAAACACCATATATTTT. Protein product: CASSQSHRSSGNTIYF. J is TRBJ1-3 and V is TRBV23-1; D gene unclear. TRBV23-1 is filed as an ORF, its function uncertain. The CDR3 is 16 residues long. V shed 0 bases and J shed 0 bases, with 9 bases lying between them.

The rearrangement links TRBV4-1 to TRBJ1-4; 8 bases fit TRBD1. V trimming: 6 bases; J trimming: 8 bases; junction bases outside the gene matches: 8. CDR1 MGHRA and CDR2 YSYEKL come from the germline V gene. The length of the CDR3 is 14 residues. The CDR3 region is CASSGLGTGEKLFF. The CDR3 DNA follows: TGCGCCAGCAGTGGCCTGGGGACAGGCGAAAAACTGTTTTTT.

This clone has only one observation. The chain links TRBV11-2 to TRBJ1-6; unclear D gene. Germline values: CDR1 SGHAT, CDR2 FQNNGV. With 1 base removed from V and 3 bases from J, the gap between germline ends came to 7 bases. This CDR3 comprises 15 residues. CDR3 sequence (DNA): TGTGCCAGCAGCTTAGGTCAGATCTATAATTCACCCCTCCACTTT. Its translation is CASSLGQIYNSPLHF.

The V gene is TRBV28, the J gene TRBJ1-1, with 7 bases lining up with TRBD1. With 6 bases clipped from V and 3 bases from J, the junction kept 13 bases outside the gene matches. The germline V gene encodes CDR1 MDHEN and CDR2 SYDVKM. The CDR3 has 16 residues. DNA of the CDR3: TGTGCCAGCAGCTCTGAATGGGACAGACATTACACTGAAGCTTTCTTT. Its protein product is CASSSEWDRHYTEAFF.

The V gene is TRBV28, the J gene TRBJ2-6; D is ambiguous. Germline-derived CDR1 and CDR2 are MDHEN and SYDVKM. The CDR3 contains 15 residues. V lost 6 bases and J lost 2, with 11 bases in between. In nucleotides, the CDR3 is TGTGCCAGCAGCATACAGCTCGCTGGGGCCAACGTCCTGACTTTC. As protein: CASSIQLAGANVLTF.

CDR3 loop: CASSQDPTRGYTF. CDR3 sequence (DNA): TGTGCCAGCAGCCAGGACCCAACTAGGGGCTACACCTTC. V is TRBV13 and J is TRBJ1-2; unclear D gene. Looked up from germline, CDR1 is PRHDT and CDR2 is FYEKMQ (reference sequence). Trimming left V 5 bases short and J 8 bases short, with 15 bases between. The CDR3 totals 13 residues.

This clone occurred once. CDR3: CASSPRWGGNTIYF. CDR3 sequence (DNA): TGTGCCAGCAGCCCTAGGTGGGGTGGAAACACCATATATTTT. V gene TRBV27 combines with J gene TRBJ1-3; D not certain. V lost 6 bases and J 3 bases, leaving 12 bases between the germline ends. There are 14 residues in the CDR3. Germline V gives CDR1 MNHEY, CDR2 SMNVEV (reference sequence).

CDR3 nucleotides: TGTGCCAGCCGACCCCCCGGGACATTGAACACTGAAGCTTTCTTT. It encodes CASRPPGTLNTEAFF. The V and J genes are TRBV5-4 and TRBJ1-1; TRBD1 is a possible D gene (6 bases). Trimming left V 7 bases short and J 0 bases short, with 16 bases between. Germline CDR1 reads SGHNT; CDR2 reads YYREEE (reference sequence). There are 15 residues in the CDR3.

The chain employs TRBV7-3 and TRBJ1-2, with TRBD1 matching 9 bases. The germline V gene has CDR1 SGHTA and CDR2 FQGTGA. This CDR3 spans 14 amino acids. Losses at the gene ends were 3 bases for V and 5 bases for J; bases not matched to a gene: 4. CDR3: CASSFDRGGYGYTF. CDR3 coding DNA: TGTGCCAGCAGCTTTGACAGGGGGGGGTATGGCTACACCTTC.

This rearrangement joins TRBV27 to TRBJ2-7; 7 nucleotides agree with TRBD1. Germline CDR1 is MNHEY and CDR2 is SMNVEV (reference sequence). There are 14 residues in the CDR3. The trim removed 5 bases at V and 5 bases at J, leaving 9 bases unmatched. CDR3: CASSPGTVWDEQYF. The CDR3 DNA sequence: TGTGCCAGCAGTCCTGGGACAGTTTGGGACGAGCAGTACTTC.

This clone was recorded only once. V and J are TRBV5-1 and TRBJ1-1; TRBD1 matches at 12 bases. CDR1 is SGHRS, CDR2 YFSETQ, per germline. CDR3 length: 16 amino acids. V lost 4 bases and J lost 0; bases outside the gene matches: 4. CDR3 amino acids: CASSDGTGGLNTEAFF. DNA for the CDR3: TGCGCCAGCAGCGATGGGACAGGGGGCTTGAACACTGAAGCTTTCTTT.

This clone was picked up a small number of times. The rearrangement joins TRBV7-8 to TRBJ1-2; D not resolved. Germline V gene sequence: CDR1 SGHVS, CDR2 FQNEAQ. This CDR3 is 12 amino acids long. V lost 1 base to trimming and J lost 7 bases, with 7 bases between them. CDR3 sequence (DNA): TGTGCCAGCAGCTTAGGGACGGGTGGCTACACCTTC. Translating it yields CASSLGTGGYTF.

V and J are TRBV5-4 and TRBJ2-3; D not certain. In germline, CDR1 is SGHNT, CDR2 YYREEE (reference sequence). This CDR3 is 14 amino acids long. V was shortened by 2 bases and J by 1 base, with 8 bases between the two germline ends. As DNA, the CDR3 is TGTGCCAGCAGCTTCTTTGGGGGCACAGATACGCAGTATTTT. As protein: CASSFFGGTDTQYF.

Worth noting for this clone: A read error may produce the germline difference seen at one junction end. The rearrangement uses TRBV7-2 and TRBJ1-2; tentative D call: TRBD1 (6 bases). CDR3 length equals 15 residues. Germline V gene lookup returns CDR1 SGHTA and CDR2 FQGNSA. CDR3 in DNA: TGTGCCAGCAACTTATGGGGGGCGCAGAGCTATGGCTACACCTTC. Translation gives CASNLWGAQSYGYTF.

This clone was observed a few times. The junction and the germline gene differ at one end; a read error may be behind it. The chain combines TRBV4-1 with TRBJ1-1; D uncertain. The germline V gene has CDR1 MGHRA and CDR2 YSYEKL. The length of the CDR3 is 11 residues. The CDR3 here is CASSQDDRPLF. CDR3 DNA sequence: TGCGCCAGCAGCCAAGATGACCGACCGCTTTTT.

By share, this clone counts as medium-sized (0.01 to 0.1%). This rearrangement joins TRBV5-6 to TRBJ2-2; 9 bases agree with TRBD1. Unmatched junction bases numbered 6, after V lost 3 bases and J lost 3 bases. Germline assignment: CDR1 SGHDT and CDR2 YYEEEE. The CDR3 runs to 16 residues. The CDR3 DNA follows: TGTGCCAGCAGCTCAAGACAGGGGGGCTACACCGGGGAGCTGTTTTTT. Translation gives CASSSRQGGYTGELFF.

The CDR3 spells CGASSYNEQFF. For the CDR3, the DNA is TGTGGGGCGAGCTCCTACAATGAGCAGTTCTTC. This chain uses TRBV9 with TRBJ2-1; D unclear. This CDR3 is built from 11 residues. The V gene's germline CDR1 is SGDLS and CDR2 YYNGEE.

The V call is TRBV28, the J call TRBJ1-1; D gene unclear. The CDR3 is 15 amino acids. Deletions cut 5 bases from V and 5 bases from J, with 18 bases between. Germline V gives CDR1 MDHEN, CDR2 SYDVKM. This CDR3 reads CASSPPRHGRTEAFF. In nucleotides, the CDR3 is TGTGCCAGCAGTCCGCCTAGACACGGAAGGACTGAAGCTTTCTTT.

This clone was seen a handful of times. This rearrangement joins TRBV7-7 to TRBJ2-7; perhaps TRBD2 as D (5 bases). The V and J ends lost 4 bases and 5 bases respectively, with 12 bases between them. The CDR3 runs 13 residues. Germline values: CDR1 SSHAT, CDR2 FNYEAQ (reference sequence). For the CDR3, the DNA is TGTGCCAGCAGCTCCTCCGGGCGGGACGAGCAGTACTTC. Translated, it gives CASSSSGRDEQYF. Full variable domain (outside the CDR3, taken from reference TRBV7-7 and TRBJ2-7): GAGVSQSPRYKVTKRGQDVTLRCDPISSHATLYWYQQALGQGPEFLTYFNYEAQPDKSGLPSDRFSAERPEGSISTLTIQRTEQRDSAMYRCASSSSGRDEQYFGPGTRLTVT.

The chain recombines TRBV4-1 with TRBJ2-5, with 9 bases fitting TRBD2. The length of the CDR3 is 20 residues. CDR1 MGHRA and CDR2 YSYEKL come from the germline V gene. Trimming took 1 base from V and 1 from J; bases not matched to a gene: 16. Here the CDR3 reads CASSQGKILAGEVVQETQYF. In nucleotides, the CDR3 is TGCGCCAGCAGCCAAGGGAAAATTTTAGCGGGAGAAGTGGTCCAAGAGACCCAGTACTTC.

This clone has just one count. The J gene is TRBJ1-5, the V gene TRBV7-2; a possible D gene is TRBD1 (6 bases). CDR1 is SGHTA and CDR2 is FQGNSA in the germline V gene. The CDR3 has 17 residues. V dropped 5 bases and J dropped 3 bases, with 20 bases sitting between them. In DNA form, the CDR3 reads TGTGCCAGCAGCGTATCTGACTCGGGACATAACAATCAGCCCCAGCATTTT. As protein: CASSVSDSGHNNQPQHF.